A selection of T cell receptor beta chains follows, all from one sample in a study of blood T cell repertoires in COVID-19. Produced via immunoSEQ multiplex PCR; TCRdb's table is partial and in-frame only. This table holds around 160,000 clones, approximately 86% found once. The specimen sequenced was peripheral blood. All receptors derive from a man aged 55-75 years with acute or convalescent COVID-19. The CDR3 runs from the conserved cysteine through the conserved F or W. The D gene is left open where the match is weak. Size tells how often a clone was seen (once, few, many) or the class of an expanded clone, and some rows leave it out.

TRBV10-3	-	TRBJ1-6	TRBD1	TGTGCCATCAGAGATGGGACAGATAATTCACCCCTCCACTTT	CAIRDGTDNSPLHF
TRBV2	-	TRBJ1-2	-	TGTGCCAGCAGAGGACAAGCCTATGGCTACACCTTC	CASRGQAYGYTF
TRBV7-3	-	TRBJ1-1	-	TGTGCCAGCAGCTCTGCGGCGGGGCGGGGCACTGAAGCTTTCTTT	CASSSAAGRGTEAFF
TRBV14	-	TRBJ2-7	-	TGTGCCAGCAGCCAAGCCGCCGACAGTCCGCAGTACTTC	CASSQAADSPQYF
TRBV7-9	-	TRBJ1-1	-	TGTGCCAGCAGCTTAGAGGCGGGGGGCGAGAGCACTGAAGCTTTCTTT	CASSLEAGGESTEAFF
TRBV3-1/TRBV3-2	-	TRBJ1-4	-	TGTGCCAGCAGCCAGACAGCAACTAATGAAAAACTGTTTTTT	CASSQTATNEKLFF
TRBV19	-	TRBJ2-7	TRBD1	TGTGCCAGTAGTATAGCTGAGACAGGGGTCGGCGAGCAGTACTTC	CASSIAETGVGEQYF
TRBV6-6	-	TRBJ2-7	TRBD2	TGTGCCAGCAGTTTAGGCTCTAGCGGGAGATTCTACGAGCAGTACTTC	CASSLGSSGRFYEQYF
TRBV5-5	-	TRBJ1-5	-	TGTGCCAGCAGCTTGCAGGGAAACAATCAGCCCCAGCATTTT	CASSLQGNNQPQHF
TRBV27	-	TRBJ2-7	TRBD2	TGTGCCACCTATGAGGTAGCGGGAGGATCTACCTACGAGCAGTACTTC	CATYEVAGGSTYEQYF
TRBV7-6	once	TRBJ2-3	-	TGTGCCGCGGGAACTGGCACAGATACGCAGTATTTT	CAAGTGTDTQYF
TRBV5-4	-	TRBJ2-2	-	TGTGCCAGCAGCCCCGGAGGGGGCTTGGGATACACCGGGGAGCTGTTTTTT	CASSPGGGLGYTGELFF
TRBV5-1	-	TRBJ1-6	TRBD1	TGCGCCAGCAGCTTGACAGGGACAGGATCACCCCTCCACTTT	CASSLTGTGSPLHF
TRBV11-1	few	TRBJ1-2	-	TGTGCCAGCAGTACGGGATATGGCTACACCTTC	CASSTGYGYTF
TRBV6-5	-	TRBJ2-5	-	TGTGCCAGCAGCAGGCGGGACCAAGAGACCCAGTACTTC	CASSRRDQETQYF
TRBV9	-	TRBJ2-1	-	TGTGCCAGCAGCGTAGGAGACAGAAACAATGAGCAGTTCTTC	CASSVGDRNNEQFF
TRBV15	few	TRBJ1-3	-	TGTGCCACCAGCAGAGACAGGGGCGGAAGCTCTGGAAACACCATATATTTT	CATSRDRGGSSGNTIYF
TRBV19	-	TRBJ1-2	TRBD1	TGTGCCAGTAGTATAGATCGCGTCAGGGGGCGCTTAGACTATGGCTACACCTTC	CASSIDRVRGRLDYGYTF
TRBV5-4	-	TRBJ1-2	-	TGTGCCAGCAGCTTTGGGGCAGGGGCTAACTATGGCTACACCTTC	CASSFGAGANYGYTF
TRBV30	-	TRBJ1-1	-	TGTGCCTGGGCTTATAGGGGTCTTATTAGGACTGAAGCTTTCTTT	CAWAYRGLIRTEAFF
TRBV27	-	TRBJ1-3	TRBD1	TGTGCCAGCAGTTCACGGGGGACAGGGGTAAACACCATATATTTT	CASSSRGTGVNTIYF
TRBV6-1	-	TRBJ1-5	-	TGTGCCAGCAGTGAAGGAGGATATCAGCCCCAGCATTTT	CASSEGGYQPQHF
TRBV11-2	-	TRBJ1-6	-	TGTGCCAGCAGCCAGGTAGCGAGTAATTCACCCCTCCACTTT	CASSQVASNSPLHF
TRBV9	-	TRBJ1-1	-	TGTGCCAGCAGCGTAGGGGCTGGGGCCCACACTGAAGCTTTCTTT	CASSVGAGAHTEAFF
TRBV5-1	-	TRBJ2-5	-	TGCGCCAGCAGCTCTGTACCTACTCGGGTAGAGACCCAGTACTTC	CASSSVPTRVETQYF
TRBV11-3	-	TRBJ2-1	-	TGTGCCAGCAGCTTACGCGGGATCAATGAGCAGTTCTTC	CASSLRGINEQFF
TRBV10-3	-	TRBJ2-2	TRBD2	TGTGCCATCAGTGAGCCTCCGGGACTAGCGGGGCCGAACACCGGGGAGCTGTTTTTT	CAISEPPGLAGPNTGELFF
TRBV2	-	TRBJ2-7	TRBD2	TGTGCCAGCAGTGAAGGAGCCAGCGGGAGAAACTACGAGCAGTACTTC	CASSEGASGRNYEQYF
TRBV27	-	TRBJ2-3	-	TGTGCCAGCAGTTTACGTCGGGGAGGCACAGATACGCAGTATTTT	CASSLRRGGTDTQYF
TRBV4-2	once	TRBJ1-3	TRBD1	TGTGCCAGCAGCCAACTTTTAGGTCCCGAGACAGGGCGAGAAAACACCATATATTTT	CASSQLLGPETGRENTIYF
TRBV10-3	-	TRBJ2-5	-	TGTGCCATCAGTGAGTTTCTAGCTCGTTTGGAGACCCAGTACTTC	CAISEFLARLETQYF
TRBV5-1	-	TRBJ2-1	-	TGCGCCAGCAGCTTGGCGTCTACTTCTAATGAGCAGTTCTTC	CASSLASTSNEQFF
TRBV28	-	TRBJ1-5	TRBD1	TGTGCCAGCCGACAGGGCGGGAAGCCCCAGCATTTT	CASRQGGKPQHF
TRBV30	-	TRBJ2-1	-	TGTGCCTGGAGTACCGGAGTTGAGCAGTTCTTC	CAWSTGVEQFF
TRBV6-5	-	TRBJ2-7	-	TGTGCCACCATGGGGATCGGAGCGGGCTACGAGCAGTACTTC	CATMGIGAGYEQYF
TRBV18	-	TRBJ2-5	TRBD1	TGTGCCAGCTCACCACAGGGGGCCCTGGAGACCCAGTACTTC	CASSPQGALETQYF
TRBV18	-	TRBJ1-5	TRBD1	TGTGCCAGCTCAGGGACAGGGGGATTTCAGCCCCAGCATTTT	CASSGTGGFQPQHF
TRBV30	-	TRBJ1-4	TRBD1	TGTGCCTGGAACGTACAGGGGGGATTGGAAAAACTGTTTTTT	CAWNVQGGLEKLFF
TRBV3-1/TRBV3-2	once	TRBJ1-6	-	TGTGCCAGCAGCCAAGCTACCCATTCACCCCTCCACTTT	CASSQATHSPLHF
TRBV6-6	-	TRBJ1-2	-	TGTGCCAGCAGTCCCTACAGGGCAAGTCTTTATGTTTCCTATGGCTACACCTTC	CASSPYRASLYVSYGYTF
TRBV5-1	-	TRBJ2-3	-	TGCGCCAGCAGCCCCCCGGACAGTCCCAGCACAGATACGCAGTATTTT	CASSPPDSPSTDTQYF
TRBV7-2	-	TRBJ1-4	TRBD1	TGTGCCAGCAGCTCAACCGGGACAGATAATGAAAAACTGTTTTTT	CASSSTGTDNEKLFF
TRBV19	-	TRBJ1-5	TRBD1	TGTGCCAGTAGCCAGACCGGGACAGGGGATCAGCCCCAGCATTTT	CASSQTGTGDQPQHF
TRBV5-8	-	TRBJ1-1	TRBD1	TGTGCCAGCAGCCCAAGACTGACAGGGCCGGCTTCCACTGAAGCTTTCTTT	CASSPRLTGPASTEAFF
TRBV27	-	TRBJ2-7	-	TGTGCCAGCAGTTTAGGGCCCGGGGGCTACGAGCAGTACTTC	CASSLGPGGYEQYF
TRBV5-5	-	TRBJ2-5	TRBD1	TGTGCCAGCAGCTTACCAGGGACAGGTCATAATCAAGAGACCCAGTACTTC	CASSLPGTGHNQETQYF
TRBV29-1	-	TRBJ1-2	-	TGCAGCGGCTCGGAGGGTACTATCACCTTC	CSGSEGTITF
TRBV13	-	TRBJ1-6	-	TGTGCCAGCAGCTTAGCAGGCGGGAGACGCTCCTATAATTCACCCCTCCACTTT	CASSLAGGRRSYNSPLHF
TRBV7-3	-	TRBJ1-5	-	TGTGCCAGCAGTCGTCAGGAGGTTTTGGATCTATCCCAGCATTTT	CASSRQEVLDLSQHF
TRBV20-1	-	TRBJ1-5	-	TGCAGTGCAACACAGCCTCCCCAGCATTTT	CSATQPPQHF
TRBV19	-	TRBJ1-2	-	TGTGCCAGTAGCAGAGGAGACTATGGCTACACCTTC	CASSRGDYGYTF
TRBV6-5	-	TRBJ2-3	TRBD2	TGTGCCAGCAGTTCACGACTGGCGGGAGATAGAGATACGCAGTATTTT	CASSSRLAGDRDTQYF
TRBV18	-	TRBJ1-1	TRBD1	TGTGCCAGCTCACCGTTCCCCAGGGGGCCCAGGGGGAACACTGAAGCTTTCTTT	CASSPFPRGPRGNTEAFF
TRBV6-5	-	TRBJ1-6	TRBD1	TGTGCCAGCAGACAGGGGTCTAATTCACCCCTCCACTTT	CASRQGSNSPLHF
TRBV24-1	-	TRBJ2-7	-	TGTGCCACCAGTGACCCGACAGCGAGCGAGCAGTACTTC	CATSDPTASEQYF
TRBV27	-	TRBJ2-1	TRBD2	TGTGCCAGCAGTTTATCGGCTGGCGGGGGGGAGCAGTTCTTC	CASSLSAGGGEQFF